This T cell receptor beta chain is from a study of shared clonotypes between healthy human individuals. As regards this clone: What it recognizes is unknown.

Overall study findings and caveats: The four-donor shared clonotypes exceeded non-shared clonotypes in generation probability, with non-shared ones scoring lower. Sampling covered blood only; tissue repertoires likely differ.

TCRdb keeps only in-frame clones here, not all; method: immunoSEQ multiplex PCR. The sample yields roughly 760,000 clones, around two thirds seen once. The germline CDR1 and CDR2 sequences are SGHKS and YYEKEE (reference sequence). V was shortened by 0 bases and J by 4 bases, with 14 bases between the two germline ends. This CDR3 region has 15 residues. The chain links TRBV5-5 to TRBJ2-7; a possible D gene is TRBD1 (6 bases). The sample taken for sequencing was memory CD4+ T cells sorted from blood. Subset defined: CD45RA-negative fraction. The TCR was taken from a woman aged 30 to 39 in good health. The chain's CDR3 is CASSLGTDPLYEQYF. As DNA, the CDR3 is TGTGCCAGCAGCTTGGGGACAGATCCTCTTTACGAGCAGTACTTC. Full variable domain (remainder filled in from reference TRBV5-5 and TRBJ2-7): DAGVTQSPTHLIKTRGQQVTLRCSPISGHKSVSWYQQVLGQGPQFIFQYYEKEERGRGNFPDRFSARQFPNYSSELNVNALLLGDSALYLCASSLGTDPLYEQYFGPGTRLTVT.